This T cell receptor beta chain was profiled in a study of T cells in Graves' hyperthyroidism and ophthalmopathy. Whole-study findings and limits: Appearing also in blood were most of the thyroid clonotypes expanded above 0.001.

About this clonotype: The antigen is undetermined.

Authors of the study amplified TCR beta CDR3 regions from RNA transcripts. First-round RT-PCR targeting the TCR CDR3 was performed with the HTBI primer set. MiXCR was run by TCRdb on the multiplex PCR reads, yielding one entry per CDR3 protein. The repertoire holds around 350,000 distinct CDR3 sequences, roughly 19% seen once, with about 4% in the top ten. The CDR3 sequence is 14 residues long. Germline values: CDR1 MNHEY, CDR2 SVGAGI. The J segment lost 7 bases and the V segment lost 2 bases, leaving 7 bases of the junction unmatched. Sample: blood. The chain combines TRBV6-5 with TRBJ1-2, with 7 bases aligning to TRBD1. The TCR was taken from a woman aged 18-29 years with Graves' hyperthyroidism. The CDR3 protein is CASSYKGGGVGYTF. CDR3 bases: TGTGCCAGCAGTTACAAGGGAGGGGGCGTTGGCTACACCTTC.